These 14 T cell receptor beta chains originate from one sample sequenced in a study of vaccination effects on CD4 cells after COVID-19. ViraFEST used viral peptide pools to expand antigen-specific CD4+ T cells before sequencing. CD4+ T cells were isolated after approximately 10 days of culture. The cohort was immunized with two doses of either the BNT162b2 or mRNA-1273 vaccine. TCRdb's copy holds only in-frame clones and misses some; the assay was immunoSEQ multiplex PCR. The sample includes approximately 70,000 clones, 76% of them seen just once. No cognate antigen is known for these TCRs. The sequenced sample was CD4+ T cells from PBMCs cultured with HCoV-OC43 spike peptides, obtained after COVID-19 vaccination. Subset noted: HCoV-OC43 spike overlapping peptide pool stimulation. The receptor set was obtained from a human donor who received a COVID-19 vaccine.

This clone has a handful of counts. The rearrangement joins TRBV19 to TRBJ2-3, with 7 bases identical to TRBD2. CDR1 is LNHDA and CDR2 is SQIVND in the germline V gene (reference sequence). The CDR3 runs 15 residues. V lost 4 bases and J lost 0; bases outside the gene matches: 4. The CDR3 sequence: CASSTGLVSTDTQYF. In nucleotides, the CDR3 is TGTGCCAGTAGTACTGGACTAGTGAGCACAGATACGCAGTATTTT.

The chain combines TRBV6-2 or TRBV6-3 with TRBJ2-1, with D perhaps matching TRBD2 (6 bases). Germline V gene lookup returns CDR1 MNHEY and CDR2 SVGEGT. This CDR3 is built from 15 residues. Trimming shortened V by 5 bases and J by 0 bases, and 11 bases separated the two germline ends. The DNA of the CDR3 is TGTGCCAGCAGTGGGATGGGGGGCTCCTACAATGAGCAGTTCTTC. Protein: CASSGMGGSYNEQFF.

This clone was recorded once. V is TRBV20-1 and J is TRBJ1-1; D is possibly TRBD1 (5 bases). V shed 3 bases and J shed 1 base, with 12 bases lying between them. Germline CDR1 DFQATT, CDR2 SNEGSKA (reference sequence). This CDR3 is built from 14 residues. CDR3 in DNA: TGCAGTGCTAGTAGGCTCACAGGGAACACTGAAGCTTTCTTT. Protein sequence: CSASRLTGNTEAFF.

The genes are TRBV12-3 or TRBV12-4 and TRBJ1-2, with a tentative D call TRBD1 (5 bases). The V and J ends lost 6 bases and 3 bases respectively, with 8 bases between them. The CDR3 runs to 12 residues. The CDR3 sequence is CASSRGYYGYTF. The CDR3 bases are TGTGCCAGCAGCCGGGGCTACTATGGCTACACCTTC.

This chain joins TRBV6-5 and TRBJ2-5; 11 bases fit TRBD1. The CDR3 is 15 residues long. The ends lost 7 bases at V and 2 bases at J; junction bases unmatched: 6. Germline CDR1 reads MNHEY; CDR2 reads SVGAGI. CDR3 sequence reads: CASTYRDRGQETQYF. As DNA, the CDR3 is TGTGCCAGCACCTACAGGGACAGGGGGCAAGAGACCCAGTACTTC.

V usage is TRBV5-1 and J usage is TRBJ2-3; D is undetermined. Germline-derived CDR1 and CDR2 are SGHRS and YFSETQ. Deletions cut 3 bases from V and 2 bases from J, with 16 bases between. The CDR3 totals 16 residues. The CDR3 is CASSSPLGYVTDTQYF. In DNA, the CDR3 is TGCGCCAGCAGCTCACCTTTAGGATACGTCACAGATACGCAGTATTTT.

This clone was counted only a few times. The chain carries TRBV4-3 and TRBJ1-5; D ambiguous. V was clipped by 0 bases and J by 7 bases, with 13 bases between them. The CDR3 sequence is 15 residues long. In germline, CDR1 is LGHNA, CDR2 YSLEER. The CDR3 is CASSQDLGTGQPQHF. CDR3 nucleotide sequence: TGCGCCAGCAGCCAAGATTTAGGAACGGGGCAGCCCCAGCATTTT.

The genes are TRBV3-1 (or the pseudogene TRBV3-2) and TRBJ1-1; weak D call: TRBD1 (5 bases). Germline lookup yields CDR1 LGHDT and CDR2 YNNKEL (reference sequence). The V gene lost 5 bases and the J gene lost 3 bases, with 7 bases spanning the gap. The CDR3 spans 12 residues. The CDR3 DNA follows: TGTGCCAGCAGCTCGGGGGACACTGAAGCTTTCTTT. It yields the protein CASSSGDTEAFF.

J is TRBJ1-1 and V is TRBV6-4, with D possibly TRBD1 on 5 matching bases. The germline V and J ends were trimmed by 6 bases and 2 bases, with 10 bases remaining between them. The germline V gene encodes CDR1 MRHNA and CDR2 SNTAGT. The CDR3 is 13 residues long. The CDR3 spells CASRGRSNTEAFF. The CDR3 nucleotides are TGTGCCAGCAGGGGACGGTCAAACACTGAAGCTTTCTTT.

The genes are TRBV20-1 and TRBJ2-7, with unresolved D. The ends were cut back, 0 bases at V and 6 bases at J, with 6 bases in the middle. CDR1 DFQATT and CDR2 SNEGSKA come from the germline V gene (reference sequence). The CDR3 is 11 amino acids. CDR3 amino acids: CSARDRGEQYV. The CDR3 coding sequence is TGCAGTGCTAGAGATCGCGGCGAGCAGTACGTC.

A few counts support this clone. This chain connects TRBV24-1 to TRBJ2-1, with a weak D call TRBD2 (5 bases). The CDR3 loop spans 14 amino acids. The V and J ends lost 3 bases and 8 bases respectively, with 13 bases between them. The germline CDR1 and CDR2 sequences are KGHDR and SFDVKD. CDR3 region: CATSDTQTGDEQFF. CDR3 DNA sequence: TGTGCCACCAGTGATACCCAAACCGGGGATGAGCAGTTCTTC.

This sequence joins TRBV5-4 and TRBJ2-1; TRBD2 matches at 11 bases. Trimming removed 0 bases from V and 4 bases from J; junction bases left unmatched: 6. Germline V lookup: CDR1 SGHNT, CDR2 YYREEE (reference sequence). The CDR3 extends over 17 amino acids. The CDR3 sequence: CASSLVLIAGGYNEQFF. CDR3 nucleotide sequence: TGTGCCAGCAGCTTGGTCCTTATAGCGGGGGGGTACAATGAGCAGTTCTTC. Together with reference TRBV5-4 and TRBJ2-1, the CDR3 gives the full variable domain: ETGVTQSPTHLIKTRGQQVTLRCSSQSGHNTVSWYQQALGQGPQFIFQYYREEENGRGNFPPRFSGLQFPNYSSELNVNALELDDSALYLCASSLVLIAGGYNEQFFGPGTRLTVL.

Only one count was recorded for this clone. This chain connects TRBV19 to TRBJ2-3; TRBD2 agrees at 7 bases. J gave up 0 bases and V 9 bases, and 9 bases lay outside the gene matches. CDR3 length equals 15 residues. CDR1 LNHDA and CDR2 SQIVND come from the germline V gene (reference sequence). CDR3 sequence reads: CASRLSAGSTDTQYF. In DNA, the CDR3 is TGTGCCAGCCGACTCTCAGCGGGGAGCACAGATACGCAGTATTTT.

The chain carries TRBV10-3 and TRBJ2-3, with 9 bases that match TRBD2. The CDR3 length is 15 residues. Germline-derived CDR1 and CDR2 are ENHRY and SYGVKD. V lost 4 bases to trimming and J lost 1 base; unmatched junction nucleotides: 3. The CDR3 sequence is CAISGRGGGTDTQYF. The CDR3 DNA sequence: TGTGCCATCAGTGGGCGGGGGGGCGGCACAGATACGCAGTATTTT.